One sample yielded the 2 T cell receptor delta chains listed below, sequenced in a study of γδ T cells in repeated Plasmodium falciparum infection. Vgamma9/Vdelta2+ and Vdelta2-negative gammadelta T cells were flow-sorted from PBMC for bulk sequencing. TCRdb fed the multiplex PCR reads to CATT. The table records tens of thousands of delta-chain clones, approximately 1.5% of them present only once. What was sequenced was gamma-delta T cells from blood. These TCRs come from a pool of human donors (malaria-infected and uninfected, not separated).

This clone was recorded a few times. The protein TCRdb gives is from a much larger clone and does not agree with this DNA's translation at residue 12, likely a read error; the protein shown here comes from the DNA. V gene TRDV1 combines with J gene TRDJ1; 7 bases agree with TRDD3. The V and J ends lost 3 bases and 0 bases, in that order; junction bases with no gene match: 16. This CDR3 is built from 19 residues. CDR1 is TSWWSYY, CDR2 QGS, per germline. The chain's CDR3 is CALGEPSSLGVPHTDKLIF. The CDR3 nucleotides are TGTGCTCTTGGGGAGCCTAGTAGTCTGGGGGTCCCCCACACCGATAAACTCATCTTT.

In this sample, this clone turned up a few times. A far larger clone is one base from this, pointing to a likely read error. At the DNA level, this CDR3 is encoded by other sequences in the same sample as well. The chain has TRAV38-2/DV8 and TRDJ1; a weak D match, TRDD2 (6 bases). TCRdb supplies no J gene; here it was assigned by aligning the nucleotide sequence to germline. Trimming removed 4 bases at V and 5 bases at J, with 36 bases between. CDR1 and CDR2 (germline): TSESDYY, QEAYKQQN. This CDR3 has 21 amino acids. The CDR3 DNA sequence: TGTGCTTATAGGGGCCCTCCTACTTCTAGGGGCAAATCGAGTGTGGAAGATAAACTCATCTTT. This gives the protein CAYRGPPTSRGKSSVEDKLIF.